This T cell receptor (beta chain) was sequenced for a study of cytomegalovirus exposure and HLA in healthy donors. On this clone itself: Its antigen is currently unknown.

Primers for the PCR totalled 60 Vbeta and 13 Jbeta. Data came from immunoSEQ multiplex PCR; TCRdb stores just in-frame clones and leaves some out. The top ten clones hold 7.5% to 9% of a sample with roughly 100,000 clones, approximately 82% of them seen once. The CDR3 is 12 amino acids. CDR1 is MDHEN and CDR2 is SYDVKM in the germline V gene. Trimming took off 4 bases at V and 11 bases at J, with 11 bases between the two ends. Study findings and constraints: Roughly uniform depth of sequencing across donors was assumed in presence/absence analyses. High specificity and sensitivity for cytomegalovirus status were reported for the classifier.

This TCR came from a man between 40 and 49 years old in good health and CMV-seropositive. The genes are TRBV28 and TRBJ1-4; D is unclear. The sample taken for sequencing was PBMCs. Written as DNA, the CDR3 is TGTGCCAGCAGTTGGTACGGAGGGAAACTGTTTTTT. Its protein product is CASSWYGGKLFF.